These 28 T cell receptor beta chains originate from one sample sequenced in a study of T cell responses to AZD1222 COVID-19 vaccine. Some clones are missing from TCRdb's copy, which holds only in-frame ones; the method was immunoSEQ multiplex PCR. Of some 170,000 clones in the sample, around nine tenths were seen once. The specimen was peripheral blood, collected on day 0 of AZD1222 vaccination. These TCRs come from an adult in good health.

V and J are TRBV7-9 and TRBJ2-2; 7 nucleotides match TRBD1. The CDR3 covers 16 residues. V lost 3 bases to trimming and J lost 6 bases; unmatched junction nucleotides: 10. Germline values: CDR1 SEHNR, CDR2 FQNEAQ (reference sequence). In DNA, the CDR3 is TGTGCCAGCAGCTTCTCGAGGACAGGCGAAGCCGGGGAGCTGTTTTTT. Protein sequence: CASSFSRTGEAGELFF.

The chain is built from TRBV9 and TRBJ2-1; 10 bases match TRBD2. V was clipped by 4 bases and J by 4 bases; unmatched bases: 5. CDR1 is SGDLS and CDR2 is YYNGEE in the germline V gene. The CDR3 spans 15 residues. CDR3: CASSPQTSGYNEQFF. The CDR3 coding sequence is TGTGCCAGCAGCCCCCAGACTAGCGGGTACAATGAGCAGTTCTTC.

V is TRBV11-2 and J is TRBJ1-1; TRBD1 matches 9 bases. Per the germline V gene, CDR1 is SGHAT and CDR2 is FQNNGV. The CDR3 sequence is 16 residues long. The J segment lost 1 base and the V segment lost 5 bases, leaving 8 bases of the junction unmatched. CDR3 loop: CASSPSGTGTNTEAFF. DNA of the CDR3: TGTGCCAGCAGCCCCTCCGGGACAGGGACGAACACTGAAGCTTTCTTT.

The V gene is TRBV30, the J gene TRBJ1-2; possibly TRBD1 for D (6 bases). This CDR3 has 13 residues. Germline V lookup: CDR1 GTSNPN, CDR2 SVGIG (reference sequence). V lost 3 bases to trimming and J lost 2 bases, with 10 bases between them. CDR3 bases: TGTGCCTGGAGCGTTGGACAGAACTATGGCTACACCTTC. Protein sequence: CAWSVGQNYGYTF.

This clone was seen once. The chain joins TRBV5-1 to TRBJ2-2; TRBD2 agrees at 7 bases. V shed 3 bases and J 4 bases; nucleotides not matched to a gene: 12. The CDR3 extends over 17 amino acids. Germline CDR1 reads SGHRS; CDR2 reads YFSETQ. The CDR3 DNA sequence: TGCGCCAGCAGCTCTCAGACCTCGGGACTAAGCACCGGGGAGCTGTTTTTT. Amino acids: CASSSQTSGLSTGELFF.

The chain joins TRBV5-4 to TRBJ2-1; no definite D call. Trimming pared 8 bases from V and 9 bases from J, leaving 30 bases between. The CDR3 length is 17 residues. CDR1 is SGHNT, CDR2 YYREEE, per germline (reference sequence). Here the CDR3 DNA reads TGTGCCAGTAGACGAGACCCCAACCCCGCTAAATTGTCTGAGCAGTTCTTC. Encoded protein: CASRRDPNPAKLSEQFF.

The chain combines TRBV28 with TRBJ2-7, with TRBD2 identical over 11 bases. J lost 3 bases, V lost 7 bases, and 5 bases had no gene match. The germline CDR1 and CDR2 sequences are MDHEN and SYDVKM. CDR3 size: 14 residues. CDR3 residues: CASTKGTSGYEQYF. The CDR3 region has the DNA TGTGCCAGCACCAAAGGGACTAGCGGCTACGAGCAGTACTTC.

The chain uses TRBV18 and TRBJ1-3; 7 bases are shared with TRBD1. Germline assignment: CDR1 KGHSH and CDR2 LQKENI. CDR3 length: 17 amino acids. V lost 0 bases, J lost 0 bases, and 5 bases stayed unmatched. The CDR3 DNA reads as TGTGCCAGCTCACCACCAGTCCAGGGGGGCTCTGGAAACACCATATATTTT. Translation gives CASSPPVQGGSGNTIYF.

V gene TRBV6-4 combines with J gene TRBJ2-2; 10 bases align to TRBD1. V was clipped by 5 bases and J by 0 bases; unmatched bases: 3. The CDR3 runs to 16 residues. Looked up from germline, CDR1 is MRHNA and CDR2 is SNTAGT. CDR3 sequence reads: CASSSGQGANTGELFF. The CDR3 bases are TGTGCCAGCAGTTCAGGACAGGGGGCGAACACCGGGGAGCTGTTTTTT.

V gene TRBV10-3 combines with J gene TRBJ1-6; no reliable D call. Deletions cut 4 bases from V and 2 bases from J, with 6 bases between. The germline CDR1 and CDR2 sequences are ENHRY and SYGVKD. The CDR3 sequence is 14 residues long. For the CDR3, the DNA is TGTGCCATCAGTGCCGGGGCCTATAATTCACCCCTCCACTTT. Translated: CAISAGAYNSPLHF.

This chain connects TRBV28 to TRBJ1-6, with a weak D call TRBD1 (5 bases). The CDR3 consists of 13 residues. V was trimmed by 4 bases and J by 14 bases, leaving 15 bases between them. CDR1 is MDHEN and CDR2 is SYDVKM in the germline V gene. For the CDR3, the DNA is TGTGCCAGCAGTTCCCCGGAAGGACACACCCTCCACTTT. This encodes CASSSPEGHTLHF.

In its sample, this clone was seen once. The chain recombines TRBV19 with TRBJ2-6; 8 positions match TRBD2. V dropped 5 bases and J dropped 3; count of bases not matched to a gene: 6. Germline V gives CDR1 LNHDA, CDR2 SQIVND (reference sequence). The CDR3 totals 16 residues. CDR3: CASSPSGSLGANVLTF. The CDR3 DNA is TGTGCCAGTAGTCCCAGCGGGAGTCTTGGGGCCAACGTCCTGACTTTC.

The chain employs TRBV27 and TRBJ1-6, with a possible D match to TRBD1 (6 bases). The CDR3 consists of 14 residues. CDR1 and CDR2 from the germline V gene are MNHEY and SMNVEV (reference sequence). V was trimmed by 6 bases and J by 7 bases, leaving 13 bases between them. The CDR3 region is CASSYRVFNSPLHF. The CDR3 coding sequence is TGTGCCAGCAGCTACAGGGTTTTCAATTCACCCCTCCACTTT.

The chain uses TRBV19 and TRBJ2-7; 9 bases are shared with TRBD2. The ends lost 4 bases at V and 5 bases at J; junction bases unmatched: 9. Looked up from germline, CDR1 is LNHDA and CDR2 is SQIVND (reference sequence). CDR3 size: 15 residues. CDR3 DNA sequence: TGTGCCAGTAGTACCTTAGCGGGAGCTCCAAACGAGCAGTACTTC. Its translation: CASSTLAGAPNEQYF.

This clone has a single count. The chain has TRBV7-2 and TRBJ2-1, with D possibly TRBD2 on 5 matching bases. Germline assignment: CDR1 SGHTA and CDR2 FQGNSA. The CDR3 length is 14 residues. V was shortened by 8 bases and J by 2 bases, with 13 bases between the two germline ends. The DNA for the CDR3 is TGTGCCAGCGCGACTACCACAACCTACAATGAGCAGTTCTTC. It codes for CASATTTTYNEQFF.

The chain combines TRBV2 with TRBJ1-1, with 8 bases aligning to TRBD1. Germline CDR1 and CDR2: SNHLY and FYNNEI. CDR3 size: 13 residues. J was trimmed by 6 bases and V by 6 bases; bases with no gene match: 6. CDR3 in DNA: TGTGCCAGCAGGGCGACAGGGGTGTCTGAAGCTTTCTTT. Translation gives CASRATGVSEAFF.

The chain has TRBV29-1 and TRBJ1-1, with a possible D match to TRBD1 (5 bases). The CDR3 consists of 13 residues. Germline values: CDR1 SQVTM, CDR2 ANQGSEA. V lost 7 bases, J lost 3 bases, and 15 bases lay in between. CDR3 loop: CSADTLGDTEAFF. CDR3 DNA sequence: TGCAGCGCGGACACTCTGGGGGACACTGAAGCTTTCTTT.

In this sample, this clone turned up once. The V and J genes are TRBV18 and TRBJ2-2; a weak D match, TRBD2 (6 bases). Looked up from germline, CDR1 is KGHSH and CDR2 is LQKENI. The CDR3 is made up of 16 amino acids. V lost 0 bases to trimming and J lost 7 bases, with 15 bases between them. The CDR3 DNA reads as TGTGCCAGCTCACCACCGTTCGCGGGGTTAGGCGGGGAGCTGTTTTTT. It translates to CASSPPFAGLGGELFF. Full variable domain (outside the CDR3, taken from reference TRBV18 and TRBJ2-2): NAGVMQNPRHLVRRRGQEARLRCSPMKGHSHVYWYRQLPEEGLKFMVYLQKENIIDESGMPKERFSAEFPKEGPSILRIQQVVRGDSAAYFCASSPPFAGLGGELFFGEGSRLTVL.

The DNA for the CDR3 is TGTGCCAGCTCACCGGGGGAGACCCAGTACTTC. Its translation: CASSPGETQYF. This chain connects TRBV18 to TRBJ2-5; no clear D. CDR3 length: 11 residues. V was shortened by 3 bases and J by 5 bases, with 4 bases between the two germline ends. Germline V lookup: CDR1 KGHSH, CDR2 LQKENI.

The CDR3 DNA sequence: TGTGCCAGCTCCTCAAGGGCCCAAGAGACCCAGTACTTC. Translated, it gives CASSSRAQETQYF. The chain employs TRBV18 and TRBJ2-5; D not resolved. The length of the CDR3 is 13 residues. V lost 6 bases, J lost 1 base, and 9 bases lay in between. Per the germline V gene, CDR1 is KGHSH and CDR2 is LQKENI.

The chain has TRBV2 and TRBJ2-3; D remains ambiguous. This CDR3 spans 11 amino acids. Germline V gene data show CDR1 as SNHLY and CDR2 as FYNNEI. V was cut by 3 bases and J by 4 bases, with 2 bases left in between. The CDR3: CASSESDTQYF. The CDR3 nucleotides read TGTGCCAGCAGTGAGTCAGATACGCAGTATTTT.

The rearrangement uses TRBV4-3 and TRBJ2-1; 16 positions match TRBD2. Germline CDR1 reads LGHNA; CDR2 reads YSLEER. With V trimmed by 0 bases and J by 9 bases, 20 bases remained unmatched. This CDR3 contains 22 residues. CDR3 loop: CASSQDRIEGLAGGTKAGEQFF. The CDR3 nucleotides are TGCGCCAGCAGCCAAGATCGTATTGAGGGACTAGCGGGAGGGACCAAGGCCGGTGAGCAGTTCTTC.

This chain joins TRBV28 and TRBJ1-5, with no clear D. V was clipped by 6 bases and J by 10 bases, with 19 bases between them. CDR1 is MDHEN, CDR2 SYDVKM, per germline. The CDR3 totals 14 residues. CDR3 amino acids: CASSTRTTVPPQHF. For the CDR3, the DNA is TGTGCCAGCAGCACCCGGACCACAGTACCACCCCAGCATTTT.

The rearrangement uses TRBV3-1 (or the pseudogene TRBV3-2) and TRBJ2-7; a weak D match, TRBD1 (7 bases). The CDR3 is made up of 15 amino acids. V lost 1 base to trimming and J lost 2 bases, with 12 bases between them. The germline gives CDR1 LGHDT, CDR2 YNNKEL (reference sequence). CDR3 region: CASSQGRDRPYEQYF. CDR3 nucleotides: TGTGCCAGCAGCCAAGGGCGGGACAGACCCTACGAGCAGTACTTC.

J is TRBJ1-3 and V is TRBV19, with 10 bases aligning to TRBD1. This CDR3 has 15 amino acids. Germline V CDR1 and CDR2: LNHDA, SQIVND (reference sequence). Trimming at V came to 7 bases and at J to 2 bases, leaving 5 bases not matched to a gene. DNA of the CDR3: TGTGCCAGTATAACTGGGACAGGGGCTGGAAACACCATATATTTT. It is translated as CASITGTGAGNTIYF.

The genes are TRBV20-1 and TRBJ1-1; D gene ambiguous. Trimming cost V 3 bases and J 1 base, with 12 bases left between them. Germline CDR1 DFQATT, CDR2 SNEGSKA (reference sequence). The CDR3 contains 14 residues. CDR3 residues: CSASLAVKNTEAFF. The CDR3 DNA reads as TGCAGTGCTAGTCTCGCAGTGAAGAACACTGAAGCTTTCTTT.

The chain has TRBV6-5 and TRBJ2-7; TRBD2 might be the D (5 bases). The germline V and J ends were trimmed by 6 bases and 4 bases, with 16 bases remaining between them. The CDR3 spans 14 residues. Germline V CDR1 and CDR2: MNHEY, SVGAGI. CDR3 DNA sequence: TGTGCCAGCAGCTTGTCGGGAACCCGGTACGAGCAGTACTTC. Translated: CASSLSGTRYEQYF.

The chain recombines TRBV5-1 with TRBJ2-6, with a possible D match to TRBD1 (6 bases). This CDR3 has 18 amino acids. V was shortened by 0 bases and J by 4 bases, with 17 bases between the two germline ends. Germline V gene lookup returns CDR1 SGHRS and CDR2 YFSETQ. Here the CDR3 reads CASSLVPGASLGANVLTF. DNA for the CDR3: TGCGCCAGCAGCTTGGTTCCAGGGGCTTCTCTGGGGGCCAACGTCCTGACTTTC.